This T cell receptor (beta chain) is drawn from a study of shared clonotypes between healthy human individuals. TCRdb keeps only in-frame clones here, not all; method: immunoSEQ multiplex PCR. This sample yields approximately 600,000 clones, of which 85% to 95% are seen a single time; over 0.095% belongs to the top ten. Selected positively for CCR7 and CD45RO-negative, naive CD8 cells excluded terminally differentiated effector memory CD45RA+ cells. The germline V gene has CDR1 MRHNA and CDR2 SNTAGT. Trimming cost V 5 bases and J 10 bases; bases outside gene matches: 5. This CDR3 region has 14 residues.

Input material: naive CD8+ T cells sorted from blood. This clonotype was obtained from a woman in her thirties in good health. V gene TRBV6-4 combines with J gene TRBJ2-1, with 13 bases matching TRBD2. The CDR3: CASSQPGLAGEQFF. The CDR3 DNA reads TGTGCCAGCAGTCAACCGGGACTAGCGGGAGAGCAGTTCTTC.